The 17 T cell receptor beta chains below all came from one sample that was sequenced in a study of blood T cell repertoires in COVID-19. Sequenced by immunoSEQ multiplex PCR; TCRdb stores in-frame clones only, minus some. The sample records over 95,000 clones, about 88% being singletons. The sample was peripheral blood. The receptors derive from a woman between 65 and 79 years old who had recovered from COVID-19.

This sequence joins TRBV6-5 and TRBJ2-1, with 11 bases identical to TRBD1. The CDR3 has 15 amino acids. Trimming at V came to 10 bases and at J to 9 bases, leaving 14 bases not matched to a gene. Germline V gives CDR1 MNHEY, CDR2 SVGAGI. The CDR3 bases are TGTGCCACCAACAGGAACCCGGGACAGGGGGGTGAGCAGTTCTTC. Translation: CATNRNPGQGGEQFF.

The chain has TRBV4-3 and TRBJ1-1, with TRBD1 identical over 8 bases. CDR1 and CDR2 from the germline V gene are LGHNA and YSLEER. This CDR3 contains 15 residues. V lost 1 base, J lost 7 bases, and 8 bases stayed unmatched. The CDR3 bases are TGCGCCAGCAGCCAAGGCCAGGGGGCGGTTAGTGAAGCTTTCTTT. Its protein is CASSQGQGAVSEAFF.

CDR3 sequence (DNA): TGTGCCAGCTCACCTAGGGGGCAGGGATCCAATGAAAAACTGTTTTTT. Protein: CASSPRGQGSNEKLFF. The rearrangement links TRBV18 to TRBJ1-4; 7 bases map to TRBD1. This CDR3 is built from 16 residues. After removal of 3 bases from V and 5 bases from J, the junction contained 9 bases not matched to a gene. The germline V gene has CDR1 KGHSH and CDR2 LQKENI.

V and J are TRBV7-9 and TRBJ1-3; D remains unclear. CDR3 length: 16 residues. Germline lookup yields CDR1 SEHNR and CDR2 FQNEAQ (reference sequence). Trimming left V 5 bases short and J 0 bases short, with 14 bases between. CDR3 protein: CASSQRGSSSGNTIYF. Here the CDR3 DNA reads TGTGCCAGCAGCCAGCGAGGCTCAAGCTCTGGAAACACCATATATTTT.

This chain joins TRBV2 and TRBJ1-1; TRBD1 matches at 7 bases. Looked up from germline, CDR1 is SNHLY and CDR2 is FYNNEI. V dropped 6 bases and J dropped 0; count of bases not matched to a gene: 13. The CDR3 loop spans 17 amino acids. CDR3 sequence: CASSLGQPRGMNTEAFF. The CDR3, as DNA: TGTGCCAGCAGCTTGGGACAGCCTAGGGGCATGAACACTGAAGCTTTCTTT.

CDR3 coding DNA: TGCGCCAGCAGCTTCGGACTAGCGCCCTTTAATGAGCAGTTCTTC. Translation gives CASSFGLAPFNEQFF. The gene calls are TRBV4-3 and TRBJ2-1, with TRBD2 identical over 9 bases. CDR1 is LGHNA and CDR2 is YSLEER in the germline V gene. This CDR3 is built from 15 residues. J was trimmed by 7 bases and V by 5 bases; bases with no gene match: 9.

This chain connects TRBV6-4 to TRBJ2-3; D gene ambiguous. The CDR3 runs 15 residues. CDR1 and CDR2 from the germline V gene are MRHNA and SNTAGT. Trimming stripped 4 bases from V and 0 bases from J, with 11 bases between. CDR3 loop: CASSASQVSTDTQYF. CDR3 DNA: TGTGCCAGCAGTGCCAGCCAGGTTAGCACAGATACGCAGTATTTT.

The rearrangement links TRBV11-2 to TRBJ1-3; D is perhaps TRBD1 (5 bases). The CDR3 covers 15 residues. V shed 6 bases and J shed 0 bases, with 12 bases lying between them. Germline lookup yields CDR1 SGHAT and CDR2 FQNNGV. In DNA form, the CDR3 reads TGTGCCAGCAGTCAAGGGGCGAACTCTGGAAACACCATATATTTT. Amino acid sequence: CASSQGANSGNTIYF.

The gene calls are TRBV7-7 and TRBJ2-3; TRBD1 matches 8 bases. The CDR3 runs 14 residues. V lost 4 bases to trimming and J lost 4 bases; unmatched junction nucleotides: 4. CDR1 is SSHAT, CDR2 FNYEAQ, per germline (reference sequence). In nucleotides, the CDR3 is TGTGCCAGCAGCTGGGACAGGTCTTCAGATACGCAGTATTTT. Translating gives CASSWDRSSDTQYF.

The V call is TRBV2, the J call TRBJ2-3; TRBD1 aligns across 10 bases. This CDR3 is 15 amino acids long. The V and J ends lost 5 bases and 4 bases, in that order; junction bases with no gene match: 6. Germline V gene lookup returns CDR1 SNHLY and CDR2 FYNNEI. CDR3 sequence (DNA): TGTGCCAGCAGTAGACAGGGGGCACGACCAGATACGCAGTATTTT. This sequence encodes CASSRQGARPDTQYF.

This clone turned up a few times. J is TRBJ2-7 and V is TRBV27; TRBD2 aligns across 7 bases. There are 15 residues in the CDR3. The junction had 7 bases not matched to a gene; V was cut back by 3 bases and J by 2 bases. Looked up from germline, CDR1 is MNHEY and CDR2 is SMNVEV (reference sequence). This chain's CDR3 is CASSLDQRGPYEQYF. The CDR3 bases are TGTGCCAGCAGTTTGGACCAGCGGGGCCCCTACGAGCAGTACTTC.

This chain links TRBV3-1 (or the pseudogene TRBV3-2) with TRBJ2-7; 12 nucleotides agree with TRBD1. V lost 0 bases to trimming and J lost 7 bases; unmatched junction nucleotides: 7. Per germline, CDR1 LGHDT and CDR2 YNNKEL (reference sequence). This CDR3 contains 16 residues. CDR3 residues: CASSQDPGQGAREQYF. CDR3 nucleotide sequence: TGTGCCAGCAGCCAAGATCCGGGACAGGGGGCAAGGGAGCAGTACTTC.

The chain combines TRBV6-6 with TRBJ2-1; TRBD2 aligns across 8 bases. The CDR3 length is 14 residues. CDR1 MNHNY and CDR2 SVGAGI come from the germline V gene (reference sequence). Trimming cost V 2 bases and J 9 bases; bases outside gene matches: 6. CDR3: CASSYDGGAGEQFF. In nucleotides, the CDR3 is TGTGCCAGCAGTTACGACGGGGGGGCGGGTGAGCAGTTCTTC.

The genes are TRBV6-2 or TRBV6-3 and TRBJ2-1; 7 nucleotides align to TRBD2. The J segment lost 4 bases and the V segment lost 2 bases, leaving 8 bases of the junction unmatched. Germline V gene sequence: CDR1 MNHEY, CDR2 SVGEGT. The CDR3 sequence is 16 residues long. Here the CDR3 reads CASSYPFGRTYNEQFF. CDR3 DNA sequence: TGTGCCAGCAGTTACCCCTTCGGGAGGACTTACAATGAGCAGTTCTTC.

This chain connects TRBV5-1 to TRBJ1-2, with D possibly TRBD1 on 5 matching bases. There are 15 residues in the CDR3. Trimming took 4 bases from V and 8 from J, leaving 21 bases between them. Germline lookup yields CDR1 SGHRS and CDR2 YFSETQ. The CDR3 coding sequence is TGCGCCAGCAGCCCTCTAGGGCAGGGTATCTCCGGCTACACCTTC. Translation gives CASSPLGQGISGYTF.

V is TRBV18 and J is TRBJ2-7; 12 nucleotides align to TRBD2. After removal of 3 bases from V and 3 bases from J, the junction contained 3 bases not matched to a gene. Germline V gives CDR1 KGHSH, CDR2 LQKENI. This CDR3 is built from 15 residues. The chain's CDR3 is CASSPTSGRFYEQYF. The CDR3 DNA is TGTGCCAGCTCACCGACTAGCGGGAGATTCTACGAGCAGTACTTC.

The V gene is TRBV10-3, the J gene TRBJ2-2, with D tentatively TRBD2 (6 bases). This CDR3 is built from 12 residues. V gave up 10 bases and J gave up 3 bases, with 9 bases separating them. Germline loops: CDR1 ENHRY, CDR2 SYGVKD. CDR3 loop: CATRLDTGELFF. CDR3 nucleotide sequence: TGTGCCACCCGACTAGACACCGGGGAGCTGTTTTTT.